This T cell receptor beta chain was recovered during a study of T cells in Graves' hyperthyroidism and ophthalmopathy (dated by TCRdb to about 2019). A note on the overall study: Peripheral blood samples were taken at the time of initial diagnosis, prior to any treatment. To identify TCR V-J signatures that set the groups apart, the researchers used a discovery cohort of approximately 98 patients, made up of around 42 with Graves' ophthalmopathy and about 55 with stable Graves' hyperthyroidism. Whether ophthalmopathy could be predicted prospectively was tested in an independent validation cohort made up of approximately 19 hyperthyroidism patients plus 17 patients who later progressed to ophthalmopathy. The approximately 90 discovery patients were divided at random into training and test sets in a 7:3 ratio. Thyroid tissue and blood T-cell repertoires from six Graves' hyperthyroidism patients were also compared in the study. Once sampling was done, hyperthyroidism patients were given methimazole at a starting dose of 30 mg daily, whereas ophthalmopathy patients were given high-dose intravenous methylprednisolone. The paper reports TCR Vbeta CDR3 sequencing of roughly 140 peripheral blood samples: 43 ophthalmopathy, 70 to 85 hyperthyroidism and around 17 progressor patients.

What the work shows at the level of the full study, not this receptor alone: Most expanded thyroid clonotypes (frequency above 0.001) were also detected in blood, a finding suggesting that blood repertoires may reflect thyroid immune responses. No statistical method was used to fix the sample size in advance, and group allocation was not hidden from the investigators. In validation, progression to ophthalmopathy was predicted by the model with around 71% sensitivity and approximately 78% specificity, a median of 6.5 months before onset. A model built on a 13 V-J signature distinguished ophthalmopathy from stable hyperthyroidism, reaching about 88% sensitivity and under 84% specificity in cross-validation and 80%/75% in testing.

Hyperthyroidism patients were newly diagnosed, with disease duration under 2 months, and aged 18 to 65 years. Any patient with an uncontrolled infection, another autoimmune disease, pregnancy or lactation was excluded. Clinical symptoms, serum thyroxine and TRAb, thyroid ultrasound, and orbital computed tomography formed the basis for the diagnoses. For progressor patients, blood was drawn at the first diagnosis of hyperthyroidism, before any ophthalmopathy symptoms had appeared. Ficoll-Paque density gradient centrifugation was used to isolate PBMCs from around 9.1 ml of fresh peripheral blood. Progressor patients were initially diagnosed with Graves' hyperthyroidism and developed ophthalmopathy during follow-up. Total RNA was extracted with Trizol reagent, and quality was checked on an Agilent 2100 Bioanalyzer. Inclusive of the bounding cysteine and phenylalanine, the CDR3 is 12 residues long. CDR3 DNA is the only sequence kept; it has 36 bases, read in frame from the first base. CDR1 and CDR2 are read off the germline V gene (reference sequence) as SEHNR and FQNEAQ. V and J lose 6 bases and 6 bases, and a span of 11 bases separates them.

The TCR beta CDR3 regions were amplified from the RNA transcripts. For the first round of RT-PCR on the TCR CDR3, the HTBI primer set was used together with the Qiagen OneStep RT-PCR kit. The libraries were constructed in a second round of multiplex PCR and then size-selected and purified. Paired-end sequencing of the libraries was performed with 100 bp reads on an Illumina HiSeq2000. Under the source paper's analysis protocol: SOAPnuke was used to process the raw data, throwing out any read that contained adapters or uncalled bases, had a mean Phred below 15, or lacked an exact constant-primer or identifier match. COPE v1.2.5 was used to merge the high-quality paired reads, and each unique nucleotide sequence was defined as a clonotype. Clonotypes were aligned to IMGT TRBV, TRBD and TRBJ reference segments using MiTCR v1.1. Analysis was restricted to V-J combinations with a frequency above 0.0001, which covered 98% to 99.2% of repertoires. A TCS score was defined as the ratio between F50 (clonal expansion) and ExV (chaos), using BLOSUM62-based TCRdist between CDR3 peptides within each V-J. Welch's t-statistics and random forest reduced roughly 530 V-J features to about 12, which were used in a naive Bayes classifier (R e1071). TCRdb cleaned the public reads at Q25 with fastp, built clones with MiXCR and kept in-frame beta chains. Each CDR3 protein gets just one entry, which takes the most common genes and DNA from the rows behind it. The V and J calls, along with clone size, are taken from TCRdb and not from the paper's own processing. The sample has roughly 180,000 distinct CDR3 sequences on record, 9.4% of them singletons. The top ten clonotypes cover around 21% of the sample.

This clonotype occurred many times. The specificity of this receptor is unknown. The sample holds no much larger clone one base away, and base qualities are not on file. The chain uses TRBV7-9 and TRBJ1-2; the D gene identity is not certain. The source of this sequence is a woman aged 18-29 years with Graves' hyperthyroidism that later progressed to Graves' ophthalmopathy. The specimen sequenced was blood. The CDR3 here reads CASSRTVDGYTF. The DNA sequence reads TGTGCCAGCAGTCGAACAGTGGATGGCTACACCTTC.